A selection of T cell receptor beta chains follows, all from one sample in a study of spatial heterogeneity in lung cancer. TCRdb recomputed calls from the 5' RACE reads with MiXCR, one row per CDR3 protein. The profile shows around 110,000 distinct CDR3 sequences, over 9% of them singletons. This sample comprised PBMCs, obtained at follow-up. All receptors come from a male donor with early-stage non-small cell lung cancer. The CDR3 runs from the conserved cysteine through the conserved F or W.

TRBV5-1	TRBJ2-7	CASSPRGTGYEQYF
TRBV4-2	TRBJ1-4	CASSLRTGGASEKLFF
TRBV12-5	TRBJ1-1	CASGLAPNTEAFF
TRBV7-7	TRBJ2-5	CASSRAGGRQETQYF
TRBV5-6	TRBJ1-3	CASSFPGNTIYF
TRBV3-1	TRBJ2-1	CASSQRRTSGDTYNEQFF
TRBV24-1	TRBJ2-7	CATSDPGQAYEQYF
TRBV2	TRBJ2-7	CAARAQGDEQYF
TRBV5-1	TRBJ2-6	CASSLVASGANVLTF
TRBV7-9	TRBJ2-1	CASSQTGGYNEQFF
TRBV7-3	TRBJ1-1	CASSPLAGTTEAFF
TRBV28	TRBJ1-4	CASRTGSLGSEKLFF
TRBV3-1	TRBJ2-7	CASSQVGGGPYEQYF
TRBV6-1	TRBJ2-2	CASSVRSLGELFF
TRBV29-1	TRBJ2-3	CSVDWTSTDTQYF
TRBV29-1	TRBJ2-5	CSVVQGAAETQYF
TRBV5-8	TRBJ2-3	CASSFSPANPQDTQYF
TRBV24-1	TRBJ1-5	CATSEPDRAQPQHF
TRBV20-1	TRBJ1-5	CSARNPTGRSNQPQHF
TRBV2	TRBJ2-5	CASSEGTEETQYF
TRBV7-9	TRBJ2-2	CASSLGSLDVTGELFF
TRBV6-2/TRBV6-3	TRBJ2-6	CASSRNPGANVLTF
TRBV30	TRBJ2-5	CAWSRGGTYQETQYF
TRBV24-1	TRBJ2-5	CATSPGIEETQYF
TRBV7-2	TRBJ2-4	CASSLLGSPAKNIQYF
TRBV29-1	TRBJ2-2	CSVKVGTNTGELFF
TRBV11-2	TRBJ2-1	CASSSPRQGNEQFF
TRBV12-3/TRBV12-4	TRBJ1-1	CASGTGFEAFF
TRBV28	TRBJ1-1	CASRPSGGKNTEAFF
TRBV4-2	TRBJ2-7	CASSQDPSGGLGEQYF
TRBV20-1	TRBJ1-5	CSAPKPGPGLMSNQPQHF
TRBV4-1	TRBJ2-5	CASSKRGQGETQYF
TRBV12-3/TRBV12-4	TRBJ2-5	CASSRDWAETQYF
TRBV30	TRBJ1-3	CAWSVHQASGNTIYF
TRBV20-1	TRBJ2-5	CSARSTSDETQYF
TRBV7-3	TRBJ2-5	CASSPTPQETQYF
TRBV20-1	TRBJ1-6	CSAPMGASSYNSPLHF
TRBV2	TRBJ2-7	CASTSAAYEQYF
TRBV20-1	TRBJ2-1	CSARDRTSGSYNEQFF
TRBV28	TRBJ2-7	CASRVVLGSYEQYF
TRBV20-1	TRBJ1-1	CSASFQGTEAFF
TRBV6-4	TRBJ1-2	CASSRGGTIGGYTF
TRBV5-1	TRBJ1-4	CASSDTGPNEKLFF
TRBV2	TRBJ1-4	CASSVEQAGEKLFF
TRBV12-3/TRBV12-4	TRBJ1-5	CASSLSTGGGNQPQHF
TRBV5-1	TRBJ1-6	CASTLQGNGSPLHF
TRBV29-1	TRBJ2-7	CSVKGRDYEQYF
TRBV6-2/TRBV6-3	TRBJ1-1	CASSYLRPALMNTEAFF
TRBV7-2	TRBJ2-7	CASSPGGLSYEQYF
TRBV20-1	TRBJ2-7	CSAGWSYEQYF
TRBV6-5	TRBJ1-1	CASSYSQGGTEAFF
TRBV4-1	TRBJ1-1	CASSQAGGGPGTEAFF